A selection of T cell receptor beta chains follows, all from one sample in a study of regulatory and conventional T cells in RAG deficiency. Data came from immunoSEQ multiplex PCR; TCRdb stores just in-frame clones and leaves some out. The sample yields about 46,000 clones, about 90% seen once. In addition, the sample was reused for a study of regulatory T cells.

The sequenced sample consisted of CD4+ effector T cells sorted from blood. These receptors came from a human donor in good health. Both conserved end residues are part of each CDR3. Each record gives: J gene, clone size, D gene, V gene, CDR3 protein. The D gene is left open where the match is weak. Clone size is shown for a subset of rows, as once, few, many or a class of expanded clone.

TRBJ2-1 . TRBD1 TRBV7-6 CASSLLLGQGVFNEQFF
TRBJ1-5 . TRBD1 TRBV7-2 CASSQDRAINQPQHF
TRBJ1-6 . . TRBV9 CASSVTPGSSYNSPLHF
TRBJ1-2 . . TRBV2 CASSEDVSGYTF
TRBJ1-5 . TRBD1 TRBV6-5 CASSRDRGLNQPQHF
. . TRBD2 TRBV28 CASKLAGAYEQYF
TRBJ2-7 . TRBD1 TRBV19 CASSIDGTVTYEQYF
TRBJ2-5 . . TRBV6-5 CASSRPNRETQYF
TRBJ2-2 once . TRBV9 CASSGTFTGELFF
TRBJ2-1 . TRBD1 TRBV5-4 CASSSSTGVQFF
TRBJ2-3 . . TRBV5-1 CASSLDPATDTQYF
TRBJ2-7 . . TRBV5-1 CASSLAGTLSPYEQYF
TRBJ1-5 . . TRBV6-1 CASRPLVGGGQPQHF
TRBJ2-7 . . TRBV10-3 CAISATGQTYEQYF
TRBJ1-2 . TRBD1 TRBV29-1 CSFQGVLYGYTF
TRBJ2-1 . TRBD1 TRBV9 CASSVGHGQGTVYNEQFF
TRBJ2-7 . TRBD1 TRBV19 CASSGQALSYEQYF
TRBJ2-5 . . TRBV6-1 CASRWGKGETQYF
TRBJ1-2 once . TRBV10-2 CASGDYGGSGYTF
TRBJ2-7 . . TRBV5-6 CASSLWGEYEQYF
TRBJ1-1 once . TRBV5-1 CASSGGRGDTEAFF
TRBJ2-5 . . TRBV7-3 CASSFQGKETQYF
TRBJ2-1 once . TRBV19 CASSKFRDREVKRGRNEQFF
TRBJ1-5 . . TRBV6-5 CASSYGQSNQPQHF
TRBJ1-1 . . TRBV19 CASSIQAGNTEAFF
TRBJ1-5 . . TRBV6-5 CASSSSWGSNQPQHF
TRBJ2-7 . TRBD2 TRBV4-2 CASSQRFRGSTSGGSPYEQYF
TRBJ1-3 . . TRBV5-1 CASSLSQLGNTIYF
TRBJ2-1 . TRBD1 TRBV2 CASREDRGSYNEQFF
TRBJ1-4 . . TRBV18 CASSPGQGEISEKLFF
TRBJ2-1 once . TRBV7-2 CASSWDRSSYNEQFF
TRBJ2-7 . TRBD1 TRBV5-4 CASSSDRGHREQYF
TRBJ2-1 . TRBD2 TRBV6-6 CASKFPSGRGGNEQFF
TRBJ1-1 few . TRBV5-8 CASSLLIQGNTEAFF
TRBJ2-7 . TRBD1 TRBV11-2 CASSSTGMAYEQYF
TRBJ2-7 . . TRBV14 CASSQDDRPRGEQYF
TRBJ2-7 . . TRBV30 CAWSVRYEQYF
TRBJ2-1 . TRBD1 TRBV2 CASKGAGASYNEQFF
TRBJ2-7 . TRBD1 TRBV6-5 CASSEQGARPEQYF
TRBJ1-1 . . TRBV7-6 CASSADGLGTEAFF
TRBJ2-1 . TRBD2 TRBV19 CASSIEGKRGSEQFF